This is a list of T cell receptor beta chains from one sample in a study of molecular identifiers for immune sequencing clone quantification. TCRdb re-analysed the PCR reads in MiXCR, keeping a single row per CDR3 protein. The repertoire holds just under 650,000 distinct CDR3 sequences, roughly 21% seen once, with roughly 0.9% in the top ten. The sample taken for sequencing was naive CD8+ T cells from blood, with Jurkat cell RNA spiked in. The receptor source for this set is a human donor in good health. Some libraries in this study had Jurkat cell RNA spiked in. The CDR3 runs from the conserved cysteine through the conserved F or W. The order of the fields is V gene, clone size, J gene, D gene, CDR3 DNA, CDR3 protein. The D gene is left open where the match is weak. Part of the rows lack a size; the others show once, few, many or a class for expanded clones.

>TRBV5-6|many|TRBJ2-7|-
TGTGCCAGCAGCTTGTCTGGGAACTCCTACGAGCAGTACTTC
CASSLSGNSYEQYF
>TRBV7-2|-|TRBJ2-2|-
TGTGCCAGCAGCCCGATCACCGGGGAGCCGTTTTTT
CASSPITGEPFF
>TRBV7-9|-|TRBJ1-1|-
TGTGCCAGCAGCCCTTTATTGCGGGACACTGAAGCTTTCTTT
CASSPLLRDTEAFF
>TRBV4-3|-|TRBJ2-5|-
TGCGCCAGCAGCCAAGCAGTCGTGGGGACCCAGTACTTC
CASSQAVVGTQYF
>TRBV6-5|many|TRBJ1-1|-
TGTGCCAGCAGTACGACAGGAGACAACACTGAAGCTTTCTTT
CASSTTGDNTEAFF
>TRBV27|many|TRBJ2-7|TRBD2
TGTGCCAGCAGTTTAAAAAGCGGGGGGGGCTACGAGCAGTACTTC
CASSLKSGGGYEQYF
>TRBV10-3|-|TRBJ2-7|-
TGTGCCATCAGTGAGGTTGGCGAGCAGTACTTC
CAISEVGEQYF
>TRBV3-1|many|TRBJ2-7|-
TGTGCCAGCAGCCAAGATCAATTCAAGGCGGAGACCTACGAGCAGTACTTC
CASSQDQFKAETYEQYF
>TRBV7-2|many|TRBJ2-6|-
TGTGCCAGCAGCTTATTAATTACCCGTCTGGGCAGGGCCCTTTCTGGGGCCAACGTCCTGACTTTC
CASSLLITRLGRALSGANVLTF
>TRBV7-2|many|TRBJ1-1|TRBD1
TGTGCCAGCAGCTTAGCAGAATACAGGGGCACTGAAGCTTTCTTT
CASSLAEYRGTEAFF
>TRBV4-3|-|TRBJ2-2|TRBD2
TGCGCCAGCAGCCCCTCGACTAGCGGGACGGTCGGGGAGCTGTTTTTT
CASSPSTSGTVGELFF
>TRBV4-2|-|TRBJ1-1|-
TGTGCCAGCAGCCAAGTTGGGGAGACAGCGATGAACACTGAAGCTTTCTTT
CASSQVGETAMNTEAFF
>TRBV9|many|TRBJ2-2|-
TGTGCCAGCAGCCCCTCCTGGAGGGGGGAAAACACCGGGGAGCTGTTTTTT
CASSPSWRGENTGELFF
>TRBV18|many|TRBJ2-3|TRBD1
TGTGCCAGCTCACCATTTCGGGGACAGGGAGTCGCAGATACGCAGTATTTT
CASSPFRGQGVADTQYF
>TRBV19|few|TRBJ1-3|-
TGTGCCAGCCGTGTCGGATCTGGAAACACCATATATTTT
CASRVGSGNTIYF
>TRBV29-1|many|TRBJ1-2|-
TGCAGTGTAGAGGGCTATGGCTACACCTTC
CSVEGYGYTF
>TRBV7-8|many|TRBJ2-1|-
TGTGCCAGCAGCTTATTAGCCGACAATGAGCAGTTCTTC
CASSLLADNEQFF
>TRBV7-9|many|TRBJ2-5|TRBD1
TGTGCCAGCAGCCTACTTGGACAGGGGACGGAGACCCAGTACTTC
CASSLLGQGTETQYF
>TRBV4-3|many|TRBJ2-6|-
TGCGCCAGCAGCCGAAGCTCCCGTTTGGCTGGGGCCAACGTCCTGACTTTC
CASSRSSRLAGANVLTF
>TRBV12-3/TRBV12-4|many|TRBJ1-2|-
TGTGCCAGCAGTTCGCCAGGGCACTATGGCTACACCTTC
CASSSPGHYGYTF
>TRBV29-1|many|TRBJ1-5|-
TGCAGCGTTGCCCCGGAGCTCAATCAGCCCCAGCATTTT
CSVAPELNQPQHF
>TRBV5-6|many|TRBJ2-1|-
TGTGCCAGCAGCTTGATCAATGAGCAGTTCTTC
CASSLINEQFF
>TRBV28|-|TRBJ2-5|-
TGTGCCAGCAGTTCTCTATACCTGGGGGAGAAACAAGAGACCCAGTACTTC
CASSSLYLGEKQETQYF
>TRBV6-1|-|TRBJ2-3|-
TGTGCCAGCAGTGGACAGTTGGGCCCTTGGGATACGCAGTATTTT
CASSGQLGPWDTQYF
>TRBV5-4|few|TRBJ2-2|-
TGTGCCAGCAGCCTTACATTAGGGGAGCTGTTTTTT
CASSLTLGELFF
>TRBV4-1|-|TRBJ2-3|TRBD2
TGCGCCAGCAGCCAAGACCCGGGACTAGCGGGCACAGATACGCAGTATTTT
CASSQDPGLAGTDTQYF
>TRBV4-1|many|TRBJ2-1|-
TGCGCCAGCAGCCAAATAGACAGCAGTGAGCAGTTCTTC
CASSQIDSSEQFF
>TRBV6-2/TRBV6-3|many|TRBJ1-5|TRBD1
TGTGCCAGCAGTTACCCTAATACAGGGGGCAGGCAGCCCCAGCATTTT
CASSYPNTGGRQPQHF
>TRBV20-1|many|TRBJ1-4|-
TGCAGTGCTAGAGGGTCCCTTGAGAGGACAGCCGGTGAAAAACTGTTTTTT
CSARGSLERTAGEKLFF
>TRBV13|many|TRBJ1-4|TRBD1
TGTGCCAGCAGCATCGGGACAGGGGATTTAGAAAAACTGTTTTTT
CASSIGTGDLEKLFF
>TRBV27|many|TRBJ2-7|-
TGTGCCAGCAGTTCGAGGTTCTACGAGCAGTACTTC
CASSSRFYEQYF
>TRBV20-1|many|TRBJ2-7|TRBD2
TGCAGTGCTAGAGCTAGCGGGAGTTACGAGCAGTACTTC
CSARASGSYEQYF
>TRBV7-9|many|TRBJ2-7|TRBD2
TGTGCCAGCAGCTTAGTCCGGAGCGGGAGGGCCGACGAGCAGTACTTC
CASSLVRSGRADEQYF
>TRBV9|-|TRBJ2-3|-
TGTGCCAGCAGCGTAGCGGATGGGGTACTTGGCACAGATACGCAGTATTTT
CASSVADGVLGTDTQYF
>TRBV10-3|many|TRBJ2-7|TRBD1
TGTGCCATAAAAGGGGACAGCTACGAGCAGTACTTC
CAIKGDSYEQYF
>TRBV27|many|TRBJ2-3|-
TGTGCCAGCAGACGGACCGCTAGCACAGATACGCAGTATTTT
CASRRTASTDTQYF
>TRBV10-1|-|TRBJ2-3|TRBD2
TGCGCCAGCAGCGAGGACTTGGCGGGGGGCACAGATACGCAGTATTTT
CASSEDLAGGTDTQYF
>TRBV12-3/TRBV12-4|many|TRBJ1-1|-
TGTGCCAGCAGTTTAGTGGGGGTCCTCGGAACTGAAGCTTTCTTT
CASSLVGVLGTEAFF
>TRBV7-9|many|TRBJ2-3|-
TGTGCCAGCAGCCCCTCCCATGGGATGGCTAGCACAGATACGCAGTATTTT
CASSPSHGMASTDTQYF
>TRBV30|-|TRBJ2-7|TRBD1
TGTGCCTGGAGTCCGGGACAGGGAATCAACGAGCAGTACTTC
CAWSPGQGINEQYF
>TRBV12-3/TRBV12-4|-|TRBJ1-5|-
TGTGCCAGCAGTCCTACAGGGAGGAATCAGTCCCAGCATTTT
CASSPTGRNQSQHF
>TRBV19|-|TRBJ2-2|-
TGTGCCAGTAGTATAGAAACAGGGAGAAGAACCGGGGAGCTGTTTTTT
CASSIETGRRTGELFF
>TRBV19|-|TRBJ2-3|-
TGTGCCAGTAGTAGCCTGGCTAACGGGATGACGGATACGCAGTATTTT
CASSSLANGMTDTQYF
>TRBV6-5|-|TRBJ2-3|-
TGTGCCAGCATATGGGCTAACCATAGCACAGATACGCAGTATTTT
CASIWANHSTDTQYF
>TRBV27|-|TRBJ2-7|TRBD1
TGTGCCAGCAGTCTCCTAACTCACACAGGGGCCCACGAGCAGTACTTC
CASSLLTHTGAHEQYF
>TRBV14|many|TRBJ2-7|-
TGTGCCAGCAGCCAAGTGGGTACAGAGGAAAAGTACGAGCAGTACTTC
CASSQVGTEEKYEQYF